Shown below are 32 T cell receptor beta chains from a single sample sequenced in a study of blood T cell repertoires in COVID-19. Libraries were prepared by immunoSEQ multiplex PCR; TCRdb keeps only in-frame clonotypes and omits some of them. The table lists a few hundred thousand clones, 89% of them singletons, with 11% in the top ten. Specimen: peripheral blood. These receptor sequences come from a woman aged 25 to 39 with COVID-19, enrolled during active disease.

CDR3 in DNA: TGCGCCAGCAGTCTAGCGGAGACCCAGTACTTC. Translated: CASSLAETQYF. This sequence joins TRBV23-1 and TRBJ2-5, with a possible D match to TRBD2 (5 bases). TRBV23-1 is an ORF; its function is uncertain. Deletions cut 4 bases from V and 5 bases from J, with 5 bases between. This CDR3 region has 11 residues.

The chain is built from TRBV6-5 and TRBJ2-1; 8 bases align to TRBD2. Germline CDR1 MNHEY, CDR2 SVGAGI. The V gene end was trimmed by 4 bases and the J gene end by 0 bases; junction bases not matched to a gene: 2. The CDR3 has 15 residues. The CDR3 coding sequence is TGTGCCAGCAGTTCCGCGGGGGGCTCCTACAATGAGCAGTTCTTC. As protein: CASSSAGGSYNEQFF.

Only one count was recorded for this clone. The rearrangement uses TRBV2 and TRBJ2-3, with D possibly being TRBD2 (6 bases). V was shortened by 4 bases and J by 5 bases, with 13 bases between the two germline ends. The CDR3 loop spans 14 amino acids. In germline, CDR1 is SNHLY, CDR2 FYNNEI. The CDR3 region is CASSVVLAGDTQYF. The CDR3 coding sequence is TGTGCCAGCAGTGTGGTACTAGCCGGAGATACGCAGTATTTT. Using reference TRBV2 and TRBJ2-3 for the parts outside the CDR3, the full variable domain is EPEVTQTPSHQVTQMGQEVILRCVPISNHLYFYWYRQILGQKVEFLVSFYNNEISEKSEIFDDQFSVERPDGSNFTLKIRSTKLEDSAMYFCASSVVLAGDTQYFGPGTRLTVL.

CDR3 region: CASSLTRDWQFF. The CDR3 nucleotides read TGTGCCAGCAGTTTGACCCGGGACTGGCAGTTCTTC. V and J are TRBV12-3 or TRBV12-4 and TRBJ2-1; TRBD2 might be the D (6 bases). Trimming took 3 bases from V and 12 from J, leaving 12 bases between them. The CDR3 totals 12 residues.

This clone was detected only once. The rearrangement joins TRBV10-1 to TRBJ1-2; unclear D gene. V was cut by 7 bases and J by 3 bases, with 18 bases left in between. The CDR3 extends over 15 amino acids. Germline V gene data show CDR1 as WNHNN and CDR2 as SYGVQD (reference sequence). Written as DNA, the CDR3 is TGCGCCAGCAACCGGAGCGAGCCGCGGGACTATGGCTACACCTTC. It translates to CASNRSEPRDYGYTF.

V and J are TRBV7-9 and TRBJ1-6; the match to TRBD1 covers 9 bases. This CDR3 has 14 amino acids. Germline assignment: CDR1 SEHNR and CDR2 FQNEAQ (reference sequence). The V segment lost 3 bases and the J segment 10 bases; nucleotides outside the gene matches: 4. CDR3 protein: CASSFDRGYSPLHF. CDR3 in DNA: TGTGCCAGCAGCTTCGACAGGGGGTACTCACCCCTCCACTTT.

This chain joins TRBV19 and TRBJ1-1; perhaps TRBD1 as D (5 bases). From germline, CDR1 is LNHDA and CDR2 SQIVND (reference sequence). V lost 4 bases and J 6 bases, leaving 9 bases between the germline ends. The CDR3 is 12 residues long. The CDR3 spells CASSTGAPEAFF. The CDR3 DNA is TGTGCCAGTAGTACTGGGGCGCCTGAAGCTTTCTTT.

This clone was seen only once. The genes are TRBV18 and TRBJ2-7, with 9 bases matching TRBD2. Germline CDR1 is KGHSH and CDR2 is LQKENI. V lost 0 bases and J lost 0; bases outside the gene matches: 9. The CDR3 runs to 18 residues. CDR3 nucleotide sequence: TGTGCCAGCTCACCACCGGATAGCGGGGGCCAAAGCTCCTACGAGCAGTACTTC. This translates into CASSPPDSGGQSSYEQYF.

This clone has just one count. The chain employs TRBV5-1 and TRBJ2-3; 8 nucleotides align to TRBD2. V lost 4 bases, J lost 0 bases, and 10 bases stayed unmatched. The germline CDR1 and CDR2 sequences are SGHRS and YFSETQ. The CDR3 is 17 residues long. CDR3 sequence reads: CASSGRRERGSTDTQYF. The CDR3 nucleotides are TGCGCCAGCAGCGGGAGAAGAGAGCGGGGGAGCACAGATACGCAGTATTTT.

The chain is built from TRBV15 and TRBJ1-4; no definite D call. Deletions cut 1 base from V and 2 bases from J, with 8 bases between. CDR1 and CDR2 (germline): LNHNV, YYDKDF (reference sequence). The CDR3 spans 15 residues. CDR3 protein: CATSRVHSTNEKLFF. The CDR3 nucleotides read TGTGCCACCAGCAGAGTTCACAGCACTAATGAAAAACTGTTTTTT.

The CDR3 region has the DNA TGTGCCAGCAGCTACGTGGGAGACGGCCATTTCAACTATGGCTACACCTTC. Amino acid sequence: CASSYVGDGHFNYGYTF. The rearrangement joins TRBV13 to TRBJ1-2; unclear D gene. This CDR3 comprises 17 residues. V dropped 4 bases and J dropped 2 bases, with 20 bases sitting between them. CDR1 is PRHDT, CDR2 FYEKMQ, per germline (reference sequence).

The chain links TRBV13 to TRBJ1-6; 7 bases fit TRBD1. V gave up 5 bases and J gave up 13 bases; unmatched junction bases: 14. This CDR3 comprises 15 residues. The germline V gene encodes CDR1 PRHDT and CDR2 FYEKMQ (reference sequence). This CDR3 is CASSLSDRSFIPLHF. CDR3 nucleotides: TGTGCCAGCAGCCTATCGGACAGGTCCTTCATCCCCCTCCACTTT.

V gene TRBV10-2 combines with J gene TRBJ2-3; D is unclear. The germline CDR1 and CDR2 sequences are WSHSY and SAAADI. Trimming pared 0 bases from V and 8 bases from J, leaving 6 bases between. CDR3 length equals 12 residues. DNA for the CDR3: TGCGCCAGCAGTGAGTCGGGCCTTACGCAGTATTTT. Protein: CASSESGLTQYF.

The chain recombines TRBV18 with TRBJ2-1; D not resolved. Germline V gene sequence: CDR1 KGHSH, CDR2 LQKENI. The length of the CDR3 is 17 residues. The V end lost 3 bases, the J end lost 5 bases, and 20 bases lay between the germline ends. The CDR3 nucleotides are TGTGCCAGCTCACCCTCAGGAACCCCGGCTACAAACAATGAGCAGTTCTTC. This codes for CASSPSGTPATNNEQFF.

The gene calls are TRBV5-8 and TRBJ1-2, with unresolved D. Deletions cut 6 bases from V and 5 bases from J, with 17 bases between. Germline CDR1 and CDR2: SGHTS and YDEGEE. The CDR3 length is 14 residues. CDR3 nucleotides: TGTGCCAGCATCAGGCAGGCGGGCCCTTATGGCTACACCTTC. Its protein is CASIRQAGPYGYTF.

The V and J genes are TRBV27 and TRBJ2-7; no clear D gene. Per the germline V gene, CDR1 is MNHEY and CDR2 is SMNVEV (reference sequence). There are 13 residues in the CDR3. V lost 3 bases to trimming and J lost 4 bases, with 10 bases between them. CDR3 DNA sequence: TGTGCCAGCAGTTTGGGCATTCATTACGAGCAGTACTTC. It specifies CASSLGIHYEQYF.

The chain employs TRBV18 and TRBJ2-3; 8 positions agree with TRBD2. The germline V gene has CDR1 KGHSH and CDR2 LQKENI. With V trimmed by 2 bases and J by 9 bases, 7 bases remained unmatched. There are 14 residues in the CDR3. CDR3 region: CASSPGTSWRTQYF. The CDR3, as DNA: TGTGCCAGCTCACCAGGGACTAGTTGGAGGACGCAGTATTTT.

V and J are TRBV6-2 or TRBV6-3 and TRBJ1-5, with D hard to call. There are 14 residues in the CDR3. V dropped 0 bases and J dropped 3 bases, with 6 bases sitting between them. Germline loops: CDR1 MNHEY, CDR2 SVGEGT. This chain's CDR3 is CASSYSRDNQPQHF. The DNA for the CDR3 is TGTGCCAGCAGTTACTCACGGGACAATCAGCCCCAGCATTTT.

The CDR3 loop is CASKSGGATDTQYF. The CDR3 DNA reads as TGCGCCAGTAAAAGCGGGGGGGCAACAGATACGCAGTATTTT. The V gene is TRBV5-1, the J gene TRBJ2-3; 10 positions agree with TRBD2. The CDR3 spans 14 residues. Germline V gene lookup returns CDR1 SGHRS and CDR2 YFSETQ. The junction had 6 bases not matched to a gene; V was cut back by 8 bases and J by 3 bases.

V and J are TRBV19 and TRBJ1-1; maybe TRBD1 (6 bases). Germline-derived CDR1 and CDR2 are LNHDA and SQIVND (reference sequence). With 7 bases removed from V and 2 bases from J, the gap between germline ends came to 17 bases. This CDR3 is built from 15 residues. The chain's CDR3 is CASMMGGAYNTEAFF. CDR3 nucleotide sequence: TGTGCCAGTATGATGGGGGGGGCGTATAACACTGAAGCTTTCTTT.

This clone occurred once. The genes are TRBV6-5 and TRBJ1-6; 10 nucleotides match TRBD1. Trimming cost V 8 bases and J 8 bases; bases outside gene matches: 0. This CDR3 region has 12 residues. Germline lookup yields CDR1 MNHEY and CDR2 SVGAGI. The DNA for the CDR3 is TGTGCCAGCGGGACAGGGGATTCACCCCTCCACTTT. It codes for CASGTGDSPLHF.

The rearrangement uses TRBV19 and TRBJ1-3, with a possible D match to TRBD1 (5 bases). Germline CDR1 and CDR2: LNHDA and SQIVND (reference sequence). V lost 7 bases to trimming and J lost 2 bases, with 15 bases between them. The CDR3 contains 15 residues. Written as DNA, the CDR3 is TGTGCCAGTACCCCAGGGTTGGTCACTGGAAACACCATATATTTT. Translating gives CASTPGLVTGNTIYF.

The chain couples TRBV27 to TRBJ2-3; D perhaps matches TRBD2 (7 bases). Per the germline V gene, CDR1 is MNHEY and CDR2 is SMNVEV (reference sequence). Deletions cut 6 bases from V and 3 bases from J, with 16 bases between. This CDR3 comprises 15 residues. In DNA form, the CDR3 reads TGTGCCAGCAGCCCCAGGGCGGGGGCGACAGATACGCAGTATTTT. Translated, it gives CASSPRAGATDTQYF.

In DNA, the CDR3 is TGTGCCAGCTCACAGGACACATTCGGGGGCTACACCTTC. As protein: CASSQDTFGGYTF. The chain is built from TRBV18 and TRBJ1-2; tentatively, D is TRBD1 (5 bases). Germline V gene lookup returns CDR1 KGHSH and CDR2 LQKENI. There are 13 residues in the CDR3. V lost 4 bases, J lost 8 bases, and 14 bases lay in between. Supplemented by reference TRBV18 and TRBJ1-2, the full variable domain reads NAGVMQNPRHLVRRRGQEARLRCSPMKGHSHVYWYRQLPEEGLKFMVYLQKENIIDESGMPKERFSAEFPKEGPSILRIQQVVRGDSAAYFCASSQDTFGGYTFGSGTRLTVV.

This clone turned up a few times. The chain is built from TRBV2 and TRBJ2-7; D may be TRBD2 (6 bases). Germline-derived CDR1 and CDR2 are SNHLY and FYNNEI. Trimming stripped 3 bases from V and 5 bases from J, with 14 bases between. The CDR3 runs to 14 residues. CDR3 in DNA: TGTGCCAGCAGTGATATGGGGGGTACCCACGAGCAGTACTTC. As protein: CASSDMGGTHEQYF.

The chain carries TRBV5-8 and TRBJ1-2; a possible D gene is TRBD1 (6 bases). The germline V gene encodes CDR1 SGHTS and CDR2 YDEGEE. The V gene lost 4 bases and the J gene lost 4 bases, with 14 bases spanning the gap. The CDR3 runs 14 residues. The CDR3 here is CASSLAQGIYGYTF. CDR3 nucleotide sequence: TGTGCCAGCAGCCTCGCCCAGGGGATCTATGGCTACACCTTC. The variable domain in full, completed from reference TRBV5-8 and TRBJ1-2, reads EAGVTQSPTHLIKTRGQQATLRCSPISGHTSVYWYQQALGLGLQFLLWYDEGEERNRGNFPPRFSGRQFPNYSSELNVNALELEDSALYLCASSLAQGIYGYTFGSGTRLTVV.

This chain links TRBV3-1 (or the pseudogene TRBV3-2) with TRBJ2-1, with TRBD2 identical over 12 bases. Per the germline V gene, CDR1 is LGHDT and CDR2 is YNNKEL (reference sequence). The V segment lost 4 bases and the J segment 4 bases; nucleotides outside the gene matches: 8. CDR3 length equals 17 residues. As DNA, the CDR3 is TGTGCCAGCAGCCGTCTAGCGGGGGGGCCGGGGTACAATGAGCAGTTCTTC. Protein sequence: CASSRLAGGPGYNEQFF.

This chain connects TRBV20-1 to TRBJ1-2; the D gene is possibly TRBD1 (5 bases). The length of the CDR3 is 11 residues. The germline V gene encodes CDR1 DFQATT and CDR2 SNEGSKA (reference sequence). The V end lost 1 base, the J end lost 7 bases, and 7 bases lay between the germline ends. For the CDR3, the DNA is TGCAGTGCTAGAGGGGGGGGTGGCTACACCTTC. Translating it yields CSARGGGGYTF.

This clone was seen only a few times. This sequence joins TRBV6-5 and TRBJ2-7; D is unclear. The V gene lost 5 bases and the J gene lost 5 bases, with 16 bases spanning the gap. From germline, CDR1 is MNHEY and CDR2 SVGAGI. This CDR3 region has 14 residues. CDR3 loop: CASSLNPDWNEQYF. The CDR3 bases are TGTGCCAGCAGTCTTAACCCCGACTGGAACGAGCAGTACTTC.

The CDR3 loop is CASSSGYRTEAFF. The CDR3 DNA sequence: TGCGCCAGCAGCTCAGGGTATAGGACTGAAGCTTTCTTT. J is TRBJ1-1 and V is TRBV5-1; a weak D match, TRBD1 (5 bases). V was pared by 3 bases and J by 5 bases, with 11 bases between. Germline CDR1 is SGHRS and CDR2 is YFSETQ. CDR3 length: 13 amino acids.

The chain uses TRBV6-5 and TRBJ2-5; 7 nucleotides align to TRBD1. The germline V gene has CDR1 MNHEY and CDR2 SVGAGI. The ends lost 2 bases at V and 5 bases at J; junction bases unmatched: 5. The CDR3 has 14 amino acids. The DNA of the CDR3 is TGTGCCAGCAGTTACGACAGGGTGCGTGAGACCCAGTACTTC. Protein: CASSYDRVRETQYF.

This clone was observed a handful of times. Given a far larger clone just one base away, this is likely a sequencing read error. The rearrangement links TRBV27 to TRBJ1-5; D is possibly TRBD1 (6 bases). This CDR3 region has 14 residues. Looked up from germline, CDR1 is MNHEY and CDR2 is SMNVEV (reference sequence). V was trimmed by 6 bases and J by 0 bases, leaving 9 bases between them. For the CDR3, the DNA is TGTGCCAGCAGCACAGGGTATAGCAATCAGCCCCAGCATTTT. Residues: CASSTGYSNQPQHF.